The 13 T cell receptor beta chains in this list originate from one sample, sequenced in a study of patients and donors after allogeneic stem cell transplantation (dated by TCRdb to 2019 to 2021). Library creation used RT-PCR. The instrument given in TCRdb is NextSeq 550. TCRdb trimmed public reads at Q25 via fastp, called clones via MiXCR and kept in-frame beta chains. When rows share a CDR3 protein, they turn into one entry using the most common DNA and genes. This sample comprises about 960,000 distinct CDR3 sequences, roughly 18% of them detected only once. The biggest ten clones account for roughly 6% of the sample. Sample: blood, either unsorted or a sorted T cell fraction (not recorded which). These receptor sequences come from a human donor who was either an allogeneic HSCT recipient or a stem cell or donor lymphocyte infusion donor (not recorded which). It is not recorded whose cells these are; they may come from a transplant donor.

In its sample, this clonotype was seen a few times. The chain has TRBV6-1 and TRBJ2-1, with a possible D match to TRBD2 (6 bases). Germline loops: CDR1 MNHNS, CDR2 SASEGT. The CDR3 runs to 14 residues. CDR3 in DNA: TGTGGGACCAAGGATAGCGGTCCGTACGGGGAGCAGTTCTTC. Translated: CGTKDSGPYGEQFF.

The chain is built from TRBV6-1 and TRBJ1-2; 7 bases fit TRBD1. Trimming at V came to 6 bases and at J to 7 bases, leaving 14 bases not matched to a gene. The CDR3 has 15 residues. From germline, CDR1 is MNHNS and CDR2 SASEGT. CDR3 region: CASRSTRQGEAGYTF. DNA for the CDR3: TGTGCCAGCAGATCCACCCGACAGGGTGAAGCTGGCTACACCTTC.

The chain has TRBV4-3 and TRBJ1-4; 8 bases align to TRBD1. The length of the CDR3 is 15 residues. Germline-derived CDR1 and CDR2 are LGHNA and YSLEER. V lost 3 bases, J lost 7 bases, and 7 bases stayed unmatched. The CDR3 here is CASSQDRERPEKLFF. The CDR3 coding sequence is TGCGCCAGCAGCCAGGACAGGGAGCGGCCTGAAAAACTGTTTTTT.

This clonotype appeared many times. The rearrangement links TRBV6-1 to TRBJ1-5; D remains ambiguous. The CDR3 runs 13 residues. The V end was cut by 6 bases, the J end by 0 bases, with 6 bases between. The germline V gene encodes CDR1 MNHNS and CDR2 SASEGT. This CDR3 is CASSSNSNQPQHF. CDR3 bases: TGTGCCAGCAGCTCTAATAGCAATCAGCCCCAGCATTTT.

This chain joins TRBV10-3 and TRBJ2-1, with a possible D match to TRBD1 (5 bases). The CDR3 sequence is 15 residues long. With 6 bases removed from V and 0 bases from J, the gap between germline ends came to 12 bases. The germline V gene has CDR1 ENHRY and CDR2 SYGVKD. CDR3 residues: CAIRADRDSYNEQFF. The CDR3 region has the DNA TGTGCCATCAGAGCTGACAGAGACTCCTACAATGAGCAGTTCTTC.

This clonotype was counted a few times. The rearrangement uses TRBV3-1 and TRBJ2-7; no clear D gene. Germline V lookup: CDR1 LGHDT, CDR2 YNNKEL (reference sequence). Trimming took 4 bases from V and 4 from J, leaving 17 bases between them. The CDR3 covers 15 residues. The CDR3 nucleotides read TGTGCCAGCAGCCCCCCCTTGGGGTCAAGGTACGAGCAGTACTTC. Protein product: CASSPPLGSRYEQYF.

J is TRBJ2-1 and V is TRBV28; 8 bases match TRBD2. V lost 4 bases and J lost 2; bases outside the gene matches: 4. The CDR3 spans 15 residues. CDR1 is MDHEN and CDR2 is SYDVKM in the germline V gene. CDR3 region: CASSSSRGAYNEQFF. For the CDR3, the DNA is TGTGCCAGCAGTTCGTCGCGGGGGGCCTACAATGAGCAGTTCTTC.

This chain uses TRBV7-9 with TRBJ1-2, with D possibly TRBD1 on 5 matching bases. Per germline, CDR1 SEHNR and CDR2 FQNEAQ (reference sequence). The length of the CDR3 is 14 residues. V gave up 0 bases and J gave up 4 bases, with 9 bases separating them. The DNA of the CDR3 is TGTGCCAGCAGCTTAGCCGACAGCACCTATGGCTACACCTTC. Its translation: CASSLADSTYGYTF.

The chain combines TRBV6-1 with TRBJ1-2; D is perhaps TRBD1 (6 bases). The CDR3 is made up of 15 amino acids. Germline CDR1 and CDR2: MNHNS and SASEGT. V was clipped by 7 bases and J by 8 bases, with 23 bases between them. The CDR3 DNA reads as TGTGCCAGCATTCAAGGATCGGGGGCTCTAGGAGGCTACACCTTC. Translating it yields CASIQGSGALGGYTF.

This clonotype was counted only a few times. The rearrangement links TRBV5-1 to TRBJ2-7; 8 bases align to TRBD1. Losses at the gene ends were 5 bases for V and 1 base for J; bases not matched to a gene: 8. The CDR3 has 15 amino acids. In germline, CDR1 is SGHRS, CDR2 YFSETQ. The DNA for the CDR3 is TGCGCCAGCAGAGCCGACAGGGGTCTATCCTACGAGCAGTACTTC. This translates into CASRADRGLSYEQYF.

The gene calls are TRBV12-3 or TRBV12-4 and TRBJ1-2; 9 bases align to TRBD1. The CDR3 totals 13 residues. With 7 bases clipped from V and 8 bases from J, the junction kept 8 bases outside the gene matches. The CDR3 DNA reads as TGTGCCAGCAATCTACAGGGGGCGGGGGGCTACACCTTC. As protein: CASNLQGAGGYTF.

In this sample, this clonotype turned up a few times. V gene TRBV2 combines with J gene TRBJ1-1; no firm D call. The CDR3 has 16 residues. Germline CDR1 and CDR2: SNHLY and FYNNEI. The germline V and J ends were trimmed by 1 base and 3 bases, with 15 bases remaining between them. This CDR3 is CASSEGWGGRDTEAFF. DNA of the CDR3: TGTGCCAGCAGTGAAGGGTGGGGAGGGCGAGACACTGAAGCTTTCTTT. The whole variable domain, filled in from reference TRBV2 and TRBJ1-1, reads EPEVTQTPSHQVTQMGQEVILRCVPISNHLYFYWYRQILGQKVEFLVSFYNNEISEKSEIFDDQFSVERPDGSNFTLKIRSTKLEDSAMYFCASSEGWGGRDTEAFFGQGTRLTVV.

A remark on this clonotype: A much larger clone is a single base away; this may be a read error. This rearrangement joins TRBV7-6 to TRBJ1-1, with TRBD1 identical over 7 bases. This CDR3 comprises 15 residues. From germline, CDR1 is SGHVS and CDR2 FNYEAQ. With V trimmed by 4 bases and J by 1 base, 6 bases remained unmatched. CDR3 amino acids: CASSSPQGRNTEAFF. In nucleotides, the CDR3 is TGTGCCAGCAGCTCCCCACAGGGGAGGAACACTGAAGCTTTCTTT.